This T cell receptor (beta chain) was identified during a study of T cells in Graves' hyperthyroidism and ophthalmopathy. Germline values: CDR1 SQVTM, CDR2 ANQGSEA. The length of the CDR3 is 13 residues. V shed 7 bases, J shed 4 bases, and the junction held 4 bases outside the gene matches. RNA transcripts yielded amplified TCR beta CDR3 regions. When the TCR CDR3 underwent first-round RT-PCR, the HTBI primer set was used. TCRdb processed the multiplex PCR reads anew with MiXCR; each CDR3 protein has one entry. The repertoire consists of about 560,000 distinct CDR3 sequences, with roughly 17% occurring once and the leading ten covering 15% to 20%. Patients counted as stable if ophthalmopathy did not develop within 18 months.

V usage is TRBV29-1 and J usage is TRBJ2-7; 13 bases are a match to TRBD2. The sequencing sample was made of blood. This TCR came from a woman younger than 35 with Graves' hyperthyroidism. CDR3 bases: TGCAGCGGGCGACTAGCGGGAGGTTACGAGCAGTACTTC. Translated: CSGRLAGGYEQYF.